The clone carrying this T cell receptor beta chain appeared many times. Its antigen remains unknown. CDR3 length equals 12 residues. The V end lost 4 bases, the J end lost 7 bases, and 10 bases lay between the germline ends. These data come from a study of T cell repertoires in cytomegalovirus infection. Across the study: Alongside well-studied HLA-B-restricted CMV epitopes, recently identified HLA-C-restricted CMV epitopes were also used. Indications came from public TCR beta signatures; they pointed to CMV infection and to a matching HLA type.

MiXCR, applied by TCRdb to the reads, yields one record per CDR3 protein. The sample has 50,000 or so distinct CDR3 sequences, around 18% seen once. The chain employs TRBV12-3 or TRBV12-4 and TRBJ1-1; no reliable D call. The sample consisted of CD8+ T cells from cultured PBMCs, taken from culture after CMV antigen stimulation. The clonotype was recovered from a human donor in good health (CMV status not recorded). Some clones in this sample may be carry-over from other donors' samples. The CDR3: CASSSGPREAFF. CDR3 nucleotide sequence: TGTGCCAGCAGTTCAGGACCGCGTGAAGCTTTCTTT.